One sample yielded the 2 T cell receptor beta chains listed below, sequenced in a study of radiation and T cells in renal cell carcinoma. Specified time point: blood 2 weeks post-SBRT. Treatment given: 15 Gy SBRT to primary tumor, nephrectomy 4 weeks later. The repertoire was sequenced with immunoSEQ multiplex PCR; TCRdb's copy has only in-frame clones and lacks some. The repertoire includes tens of thousands of clones, about 80% of them detected once, and about 30% sits in the top ten. The sequencing used blood, collected from a patient whose treatment included radiotherapy and nephrectomy. The receptor set was obtained from a woman aged 70 to 79 with renal cell carcinoma.

The genes are TRBV4-2 and TRBJ1-4; 8 bases align to TRBD1. Germline CDR1 and CDR2: LGHNA and YNFKEQ. V lost 0 bases to trimming and J lost 6 bases; unmatched junction nucleotides: 6. The CDR3 spans 16 residues. The CDR3 region is CASSQDQGAVDEKLFF. The CDR3, as DNA: TGTGCCAGCAGCCAAGATCAGGGGGCTGTGGATGAAAAACTGTTTTTT.

This sequence joins TRBV6-5 and TRBJ1-1, with 8 bases that match TRBD1. Germline CDR1 reads MNHEY; CDR2 reads SVGAGI. V lost 6 bases and J lost 3; bases outside the gene matches: 9. This CDR3 is built from 15 residues. For the CDR3, the DNA is TGTGCCAGCAGGTATAACAGGGGGGCAGACACTGAAGCTTTCTTT. This sequence encodes CASRYNRGADTEAFF.